This entry describes one T cell receptor beta chain. The data were taken from a study of control samples from healthy donors and cancer patients. The CDR3 runs to 14 residues. Germline loops: CDR1 SGHDT, CDR2 YYEEEE. V was pared by 4 bases and J by 2 bases, with 10 bases between. Profiled with immunoSEQ multiplex PCR; TCRdb holds only in-frame clones, not every one. This table has 75,000 to 100,000 clones, around 92% appearing once. The source is a man in his fifties in good health. The J gene is TRBJ1-3, the V gene TRBV5-6; the D is unclear. Sequences were obtained from blood. CDR3 sequence: CASSLTPAGNTIYF. For the CDR3, the DNA is TGTGCCAGCAGCCTAACCCCGGCTGGAAACACCATATATTTT.